These 13 T cell receptor beta chains came from one sample sequenced in a study of CD8 T cells in ankylosing spondylitis. TCRdb redid the calling of the 5' RACE reads with MiXCR, one entry per CDR3 protein. The sample carries roughly 280,000 distinct CDR3 sequences, 20% recorded once. Sequencing was done on a sample of blood, either unsorted or a sorted T cell fraction (not recorded which). Source of these receptors: a male donor with ankylosing spondylitis or in good health (not recorded which).

The chain couples TRBV5-1 to TRBJ2-3; 11 nucleotides align to TRBD2. V lost 4 bases to trimming and J lost 1 base; unmatched junction nucleotides: 8. The CDR3 has 17 amino acids. Germline V CDR1 and CDR2: SGHRS, YFSETQ. This chain's CDR3 is CASSGLAGGPGTDTQYF. In DNA form, the CDR3 reads TGCGCCAGCAGCGGATTAGCGGGGGGGCCAGGCACAGATACGCAGTATTTT.

This clonotype has only one observation. This rearrangement joins TRBV10-2 to TRBJ1-6; tentatively, D is TRBD1 (6 bases). The V and J ends lost 2 bases and 0 bases respectively, with 14 bases between them. The germline V gene encodes CDR1 WSHSY and CDR2 SAAADI. This CDR3 has 18 amino acids. The CDR3 DNA follows: TGCGCCAGCAGTGAGAAGTGGGGGCAGAGCTCCTATAATTCACCCCTCCACTTT. Residues: CASSEKWGQSSYNSPLHF.

There are many counts of this clonotype. This chain's CDR3 is CASSKSGRSAGNTIYF. CDR3 in DNA: TGTGCCAGCAGCAAGTCGGGACGCAGCGCTGGAAACACCATATATTTT. The V gene is TRBV3-1, the J gene TRBJ1-3, with D possibly TRBD1 on 5 matching bases. The ends were cut back, 5 bases at V and 2 bases at J, with 16 bases in the middle. The CDR3 totals 16 residues. The V gene's germline CDR1 is LGHDT and CDR2 YNNKEL (reference sequence). Full variable domain (outside the CDR3, taken from reference TRBV3-1 and TRBJ1-3): DTAVSQTPKYLVTQMGNDKSIKCEQNLGHDTMYWYKQDSKKFLKIMFSYNNKELIINETVPNRFSPKSPDKAHLNLHINSLELGDSAVYFCASSKSGRSAGNTIYFGEGSWLTVV.

There are a few counts of this clonotype. The chain links TRBV6-1 to TRBJ2-7, with D perhaps matching TRBD1 or TRBD2 (6 bases each). The CDR3 length is 14 residues. V was pared by 2 bases and J by 7 bases, with 15 bases between. From germline, CDR1 is MNHNS and CDR2 SASEGT. The CDR3 coding sequence is TGTGCCAGCAGTGAACGAAGGGGGGACGGGGAGCAGTACGTC. It translates to CASSERRGDGEQYV.

This clonotype was counted at least ten times. The chain employs TRBV20-1 and TRBJ2-5; TRBD2 matches 11 bases. V dropped 4 bases and J dropped 1; count of bases not matched to a gene: 5. The CDR3 length is 15 residues. CDR1 and CDR2 (germline): DFQATT, SNEGSKA (reference sequence). CDR3 region: CSAIRTSGGQETQYF. Written as DNA, the CDR3 is TGCAGTGCTATTCGTACTAGCGGGGGCCAAGAGACCCAGTACTTC.

This clonotype was counted ten times or more. The genes are TRBV15 and TRBJ1-6; D gene uncertain. This CDR3 spans 14 amino acids. With 0 bases removed from V and 6 bases from J, the gap between germline ends came to 6 bases. Germline V gene lookup returns CDR1 LNHNV and CDR2 YYDKDF (reference sequence). CDR3 loop: CATSRDRINSPLHF. The CDR3 nucleotides are TGTGCCACCAGCAGAGACAGGATTAATTCACCCCTCCACTTT.

In this sample, this clonotype turned up a few times. This chain connects TRBV6-5 to TRBJ2-5; D not resolved. Per the germline V gene, CDR1 is MNHEY and CDR2 is SVGAGI. V lost 1 base and J 1 base, leaving 4 bases between the germline ends. The CDR3 contains 13 residues. CDR3 loop: CASSYYAQETQYF. The CDR3 DNA sequence: TGTGCCAGCAGTTACTACGCCCAAGAGACCCAGTACTTC.

The genes are TRBV27 and TRBJ2-3; 13 positions agree with TRBD2. The CDR3 is 19 residues long. Germline trimming cut 6 bases from V and 4 bases from J; bases unmatched to any gene: 16. Germline V gives CDR1 MNHEY, CDR2 SMNVEV (reference sequence). CDR3 DNA sequence: TGTGCCAGCAGCCCCTCTTCCCCCATAACTAGCGGGAGGGCAGATACGCAGTATTTT. This translates into CASSPSSPITSGRADTQYF.

This clonotype was counted only a few times. The CDR3 region is CASSYVSSYNEQFF. CDR3 bases: TGTGCCAGCAGTTACGTAAGCTCCTACAATGAGCAGTTCTTC. The rearrangement joins TRBV6-5 to TRBJ2-1; D call uncertain. V lost 2 bases, J lost 0 bases, and 5 bases lay in between. Germline assignment: CDR1 MNHEY and CDR2 SVGAGI. CDR3 length: 14 residues.

This clonotype was detected only a few times. The chain links TRBV6-5 to TRBJ2-1; D is ambiguous. Trimming shortened V by 2 bases and J by 0 bases, and 8 bases separated the two germline ends. Germline CDR1 MNHEY, CDR2 SVGAGI. This CDR3 spans 15 amino acids. The CDR3 DNA follows: TGTGCCAGCAGTTACCAACCGAGCTCCTACAATGAGCAGTTCTTC. Its protein is CASSYQPSSYNEQFF.

The V gene is TRBV7-6, the J gene TRBJ2-3; TRBD1 matches 9 bases. The J segment lost 4 bases and the V segment lost 5 bases, leaving 7 bases of the junction unmatched. CDR1 is SGHVS, CDR2 FNYEAQ, per germline. This CDR3 has 15 amino acids. The CDR3 reads CASSPGDRVPDTQYF. DNA for the CDR3: TGTGCCAGCAGCCCGGGGGACAGGGTCCCAGATACGCAGTATTTT. Full variable domain (outside the CDR3, taken from reference TRBV7-6 and TRBJ2-3): GAGVSQSPRYKVTKRGQDVALRCDPISGHVSLYWYRQALGQGPEFLTYFNYEAQQDKSGLPNDRFSAERPEGSISTLTIQRTEQRDSAMYRCASSPGDRVPDTQYFGPGTRLTVL.

V is TRBV20-1 and J is TRBJ1-5; TRBD1 matches at 7 bases. The CDR3 loop spans 14 amino acids. Trimming took 6 bases from V and 5 from J; bases not matched to a gene: 10. Germline lookup yields CDR1 DFQATT and CDR2 SNEGSKA (reference sequence). CDR3 coding DNA: TGCAGTGCCCCCAGGGGGGCCCCCTATCAGCCCCAGCATTTT. Its protein product is CSAPRGAPYQPQHF.

At least ten counts were recorded for this clonotype. J is TRBJ2-1 and V is TRBV20-1; D ambiguous. Trimming pared 0 bases from V and 6 bases from J, leaving 15 bases between. The germline CDR1 and CDR2 sequences are DFQATT and SNEGSKA (reference sequence). This CDR3 is 15 amino acids long. The CDR3 is CSARDQRYDLNEQFF. The CDR3 coding sequence is TGCAGTGCTAGAGATCAGCGATATGACCTCAATGAGCAGTTCTTC.